This T cell receptor (beta chain) emerged from a study of blood T cell repertoires in COVID-19. Enrolled through a virtual design, the participants were between 18 and 89 years of age and came from roughly 22 US areas. The CDR3 has 18 amino acids. Looked up from germline, CDR1 is SGHTA and CDR2 is FQGNSA. V dropped 2 bases and J dropped 0; count of bases not matched to a gene: 8. Using immunoSEQ multiplex PCR, the repertoire was profiled, and TCRdb retains in-frame clones only, with some absent. In the table there are approximately 210,000 clones, 81% of which are singletons. This clonotype was obtained from a woman aged 45-59 years with acute COVID-19. This chain joins TRBV7-2 and TRBJ1-2, with 11 bases that match TRBD1. Sequencing input: PBMCs or T cells enriched from blood (not recorded which). CDR3 bases: TGTGCCAGCAGCTTAAGGACAGGGGGCTCTCAGTCTAACTATGGCTACACCTTC. Its protein is CASSLRTGGSQSNYGYTF.